In this sample, the clone carrying this T cell receptor (beta chain) turned up once. What it binds is not known. These data are taken from a study of siplizumab effects on memory and regulatory T cells. General observations from the study: The apparent diversity of naive T cells exceeded that of memory cells, and naive T cells seemed to make a major contribution to the alloresponse. Suppression by proliferating Tregs derived from siplizumab cultures was not verified. The alloreactive clones that mapped to unstimulated subsets made up only a minor fraction.

TCRdb's copy holds only in-frame clones and misses some; the assay was immunoSEQ multiplex PCR. The sample includes approximately 7,000 clones, 65% to 70% seen only once; the top ten take around 46%. The CDR3 loop spans 17 amino acids. Germline lookup yields CDR1 KGHSH and CDR2 LQKENI. V lost 3 bases and J lost 0; bases outside the gene matches: 7. The sequence derives from a human donor in good health. The chain has TRBV18 and TRBJ2-1; 8 bases are a match to TRBD2. Sequencing used effector memory CD8+ T cells sorted from blood. The sample's subset: unstimulated CD8+ effector memory T cells. The CDR3, as DNA: TGTGCCAGCTCACCCATACTAGCGGAAAGCTCCTACAATGAGCAGTTCTTC. It encodes CASSPILAESSYNEQFF.